The entry that follows covers one TCR beta chain sequence. Its antigen is currently unknown. This sample is drawn from a study of T cell responses to AZD1222 COVID-19 vaccine. The ends lost 7 bases at V and 0 bases at J; junction bases unmatched: 8. Per the germline V gene, CDR1 is LGHNT and CDR2 is FRNRAP. This CDR3 region has 16 residues. Whole-study findings and limits: Females outnumbered males among donors, who were mostly white British; clonal diversity was possibly underestimated.

Using immunoSEQ multiplex PCR, the repertoire was profiled, and TCRdb retains in-frame clones only, with some absent. The sample includes some 96,000 clones, about 87% of them seen just once. This clonotype was sampled from an adult in good health. The genes are TRBV12-5 and TRBJ2-3; 9 bases agree with TRBD2. The specimen comprised peripheral blood, sampled on day 0 of AZD1222 vaccination. DNA of the CDR3: TGTGCTAGTGCGCGGCGCGGGAGGGGTAGCACAGATACGCAGTATTTT. It specifies CASARRGRGSTDTQYF.